The 13 T cell receptor beta chains below all came from one sample that was sequenced in a study of vaccination effects on CD4 cells after COVID-19 (dated by TCRdb to between 2021 and 2024). After about 9 days of culture, CD4+ T cells were isolated with the EasySep CD4+ T cell isolation kit. Participants received two doses of either the BNT162b2 or the mRNA-1273 mRNA SARS-CoV-2 vaccine. Library preparation was by the immunoSEQ multiplex PCR assay. TCRdb mirrors the immuneACCESS table, restricted to in-frame sequences. Some clones are absent from its copies; in checked studies, under half trace to an unresolved V gene, and the reason for the others is unknown. Here the sample has about 40,000 clones; around two thirds occur a single time. The ten most abundant clones make up less than 9.5% of the sample. Antigen specificity for these receptors is unknown. Sample: CD4+ T cells from PBMCs cultured without peptide, taken after COVID-19 vaccination. The receptors come from a human donor who received a COVID-19 vaccine.

The chain has TRBV23-1 and TRBJ2-1, with a tentative D call TRBD1 (6 bases). TRBV23-1 is an ORF for which the function is uncertain. With 4 bases removed from V and 6 bases from J, the gap between germline ends came to 16 bases. The CDR3 has 15 amino acids. CDR3 protein: CASSPRQAWSNEQFF. DNA of the CDR3: TGCGCCAGCAGTCCGCGACAGGCTTGGTCCAATGAGCAGTTCTTC.

The chain links TRBV2 to TRBJ2-1; D unclear. CDR1 is SNHLY, CDR2 FYNNEI, per germline. This CDR3 is built from 11 residues. Trimming left V 7 bases short and J 2 bases short, with 3 bases between. CDR3 region: CASKAYNEQFF. In DNA form, the CDR3 reads TGTGCCAGCAAGGCCTACAATGAGCAGTTCTTC.

This clone was seen just once. The chain combines TRBV2 with TRBJ1-1, with D tentatively TRBD1 (6 bases). CDR3 size: 14 residues. CDR1 SNHLY and CDR2 FYNNEI come from the germline V gene. Trimming cost V 8 bases and J 0 bases, with 13 bases left between them. CDR3 region: CASVRTDMNTEAFF. CDR3 sequence (DNA): TGTGCCAGCGTACGGACAGACATGAACACTGAAGCTTTCTTT.

V and J are TRBV15 and TRBJ1-1, with D unclear. V was shortened by 0 bases and J by 6 bases, with 14 bases between the two germline ends. The CDR3 length is 15 residues. The germline CDR1 and CDR2 sequences are LNHNV and YYDKDF (reference sequence). CDR3 coding DNA: TGTGCCACCAGCAGAGACCGGACCGGGTATTCTGAAGCTTTCTTT. It encodes CATSRDRTGYSEAFF.

V is TRBV19 and J is TRBJ2-1, with D possibly matching TRBD2 (5 bases). Germline V gene data show CDR1 as LNHDA and CDR2 as SQIVND (reference sequence). V was pared by 2 bases and J by 12 bases, with 11 bases between. The CDR3 sequence is 12 residues long. CDR3 loop: CASSINEGRQFF. The CDR3 region has the DNA TGTGCCAGTAGTATAAATGAGGGCCGGCAGTTCTTC.

CDR3 nucleotide sequence: TGTGCCAGCAGTTCGCCGGGACAGGGAAAAGAGACCCAGTACTTC. Its translation is CASSSPGQGKETQYF. The rearrangement joins TRBV6-6 to TRBJ2-5, with 9 bases matching TRBD1. The CDR3 totals 15 residues. After removal of 4 bases from V and 3 bases from J, the junction contained 6 bases not matched to a gene. CDR1 is MNHNY, CDR2 SVGAGI, per germline (reference sequence).

The rearrangement uses TRBV5-1 and TRBJ1-1; TRBD1 might be the D (5 bases). CDR1 is SGHRS, CDR2 YFSETQ, per germline. V lost 4 bases and J lost 1, with 17 bases in between. The CDR3 runs 16 residues. The CDR3 region is CASSPSGPRGNTEAFF. The DNA of the CDR3 is TGCGCCAGCAGCCCCTCGGGGCCCCGAGGGAACACTGAAGCTTTCTTT.

The sample holds a few counts of this clone. This chain connects TRBV7-2 to TRBJ2-7, with a weak D call TRBD2 (5 bases). V dropped 6 bases and J dropped 3 bases, with 21 bases sitting between them. The CDR3 sequence is 16 residues long. Germline-derived CDR1 and CDR2 are SGHTA and FQGNSA. CDR3 sequence: CASSLPTSSLYYEQYF. The CDR3 DNA reads as TGTGCCAGCAGTCTTCCTACTAGTTCCCTTTACTACGAGCAGTACTTC.

This clone was seen a handful of times. This rearrangement joins TRBV30 to TRBJ1-5; TRBD1 matches 7 bases. Germline V gene lookup returns CDR1 GTSNPN and CDR2 SVGIG (reference sequence). This CDR3 has 14 residues. The J segment lost 7 bases and the V segment lost 1 base, leaving 7 bases of the junction unmatched. The DNA for the CDR3 is TGTGCCTGGAGTGGACAGGGTTCGGGGCAGCCCCAGCATTTT. It specifies CAWSGQGSGQPQHF.

This chain links TRBV6-6 with TRBJ1-1; no firm D call. Looked up from germline, CDR1 is MNHNY and CDR2 is SVGAGI (reference sequence). The CDR3 is 14 amino acids. V lost 7 bases and J lost 4, with 16 bases in between. This CDR3 reads CASTYSPGRTEAFF. The DNA of the CDR3 is TGTGCCAGCACCTACTCGCCAGGTCGCACTGAAGCTTTCTTT.

The gene calls are TRBV10-3 and TRBJ2-7; 9 nucleotides align to TRBD1. In germline, CDR1 is ENHRY, CDR2 SYGVKD. V lost 11 bases, J lost 5 bases, and 13 bases stayed unmatched. The CDR3 extends over 14 amino acids. The chain's CDR3 is CASRGTGGLDEQYF. The CDR3, as DNA: TGTGCCTCGCGGGGCACAGGGGGCTTGGACGAGCAGTACTTC.

This chain joins TRBV11-2 and TRBJ2-2, with a weak D call TRBD1 (5 bases). This CDR3 region has 14 residues. Trimming removed 6 bases from V and 3 bases from J, with 11 bases in between. In germline, CDR1 is SGHAT, CDR2 FQNNGV. The CDR3: CASRIGADTGELFF. In DNA, the CDR3 is TGTGCCAGCAGAATAGGGGCCGACACCGGGGAGCTGTTTTTT.

This chain connects TRBV5-6 to TRBJ1-1; D is possibly TRBD1 (5 bases). The V gene's germline CDR1 is SGHDT and CDR2 YYEEEE. The CDR3 runs to 16 residues. Trimming stripped 0 bases from V and 5 bases from J, with 17 bases between. For the CDR3, the DNA is TGTGCCAGCAGCTTGGTGGGCGGCAGGGCGGGGACTGAAGCTTTCTTT. Translation gives CASSLVGGRAGTEAFF.